The 23 T cell receptor beta chains listed next were all sequenced from one sample in a study of cytomegalovirus exposure and HLA in healthy donors (dated 2017 in TCRdb). Library construction relied on the immunoSEQ multiplex PCR assay. For the multiplex PCR, a mixture combining 60 forward primers for TCR Vbeta segments and 13 reverse primers for TCR Jbeta segments was used. TCRdb obtained this table from immuneACCESS and retained in-frame rearrangements with V and J assigned. These tables miss some clones; where compared with another copy, unresolved V genes account for less than half of the shortfall, and the remainder is unexplained. The sample table lists roughly 180,000 clones, 9.5% of them with a count of one. The top ten hold about 1.2% of the sample. Source material: PBMCs. The source of these receptors is a woman aged 25 to 39 in good health and CMV-seropositive.

This clone appeared a few times. The chain links TRBV6-6 to TRBJ2-5, with D possibly matching TRBD2 (6 bases). Trimming removed 7 bases from V and 5 bases from J, with 23 bases in between. The CDR3 loop spans 16 amino acids. Germline lookup yields CDR1 MNHNY and CDR2 SVGAGI (reference sequence). CDR3 protein: CASTQSLAASGETQYF. CDR3 bases: TGTGCCAGCACCCAGAGCCTAGCCGCCAGCGGGGAGACCCAGTACTTC.

The chain combines TRBV7-9 with TRBJ2-1; D remains unclear. Between the trimmed V and J ends, which lost 3 bases and 6 bases, there was a span of 9 bases. Germline CDR1 and CDR2: SEHNR and FQNEAQ (reference sequence). CDR3 length: 13 amino acids. In DNA form, the CDR3 reads TGTGCCAGCAGCTTGGGCGTCGGCAATGAGCAGTTCTTC. This gives the protein CASSLGVGNEQFF.

The chain couples TRBV11-2 to TRBJ1-1; D may be TRBD1 (5 bases). CDR3 length equals 13 residues. The V end lost 2 bases, the J end lost 11 bases, and 15 bases lay between the germline ends. Germline CDR1 reads SGHAT; CDR2 reads FQNNGV. The CDR3 protein is CASSLSVQGWAFF. The CDR3 region has the DNA TGTGCCAGCAGCTTATCGGTCCAGGGTTGGGCTTTCTTT.

There are a few counts of this clone. The CDR3, as DNA: TGTGCCAGCAGCTGGGCAGGGGGGACCCCCGGGACGCAGTATTTT. Its protein product is CASSWAGGTPGTQYF. The chain combines TRBV5-6 with TRBJ2-3; perhaps TRBD1 as D (7 bases). Germline V gives CDR1 SGHDT, CDR2 YYEEEE. The V end lost 3 bases, the J end lost 9 bases, and 20 bases lay between the germline ends. This CDR3 comprises 15 residues.

A few counts support this clone. The chain recombines TRBV12-5 with TRBJ2-1, with a possible D match to TRBD1 (5 bases). This CDR3 is 15 amino acids long. V was trimmed by 1 base and J by 0 bases, leaving 7 bases between them. The V gene's germline CDR1 is LGHNT and CDR2 FRNRAP. The CDR3 sequence: CASGLGQSSYNEQFF. DNA of the CDR3: TGTGCTAGTGGTTTGGGACAGAGCTCCTACAATGAGCAGTTCTTC.

This chain connects TRBV5-1 to TRBJ2-1, with D possibly being TRBD2 (6 bases). This CDR3 region has 15 residues. Trimming pared 1 base from V and 4 bases from J, leaving 12 bases between. CDR1 and CDR2 from the germline V gene are SGHRS and YFSETQ. CDR3 protein: CASSLRDSRYNEQFF. The CDR3 region has the DNA TGCGCCAGCAGCTTGAGGGACTCGCGATACAATGAGCAGTTCTTC.

In its sample, this clone was seen a few times. The CDR3 loop reads CSASRSPETEAFF. The CDR3 DNA follows: TGCAGCGCCTCCCGAAGCCCTGAGACTGAAGCTTTCTTT. The gene calls are TRBV29-1 and TRBJ1-1; D not resolved. The CDR3 loop spans 13 amino acids. V lost 7 bases, J lost 5 bases, and 17 bases lay in between. Germline CDR1 is SQVTM and CDR2 is ANQGSEA. The whole variable domain, remainder taken from reference TRBV29-1 and TRBJ1-1, is SAVISQKPSRDICQRGTSLTIQCQVDSQVTMMFWYRQQPGQSLTLIATANQGSEATYESGFVIDKFPISRPNLTFSTLTVSNMSPEDSSIYLCSASRSPETEAFFGQGTRLTVV.

The chain uses TRBV13 and TRBJ2-7, with D possibly matching TRBD2 (5 bases). The CDR3 has 15 amino acids. V dropped 5 bases and J dropped 6 bases, with 20 bases sitting between them. The germline V gene has CDR1 PRHDT and CDR2 FYEKMQ (reference sequence). In DNA form, the CDR3 reads TGTGCCAGCAGCAACGCACCCATGGCTGGGAGCGAGCAGTACTTC. Encoded protein: CASSNAPMAGSEQYF.

The chain recombines TRBV19 with TRBJ1-4; D possibly corresponds to TRBD1 (5 bases). Germline assignment: CDR1 LNHDA and CDR2 SQIVND (reference sequence). Between the trimmed V and J ends, which lost 4 bases and 3 bases, there was a span of 15 bases. The CDR3 covers 16 residues. CDR3 region: CASSTQGAPPNEKLFF. CDR3 in DNA: TGTGCCAGTAGTACGCAAGGGGCGCCGCCTAATGAAAAACTGTTTTTT. Variable domain in full (rest from reference TRBV19 and TRBJ1-4): DGGITQSPKYLFRKEGQNVTLSCEQNLNHDAMYWYRQDPGQGLRLIYYSQIVNDFQKGDIAEGYSVSREKKESFPLTVTSAQKNPTAFYLCASSTQGAPPNEKLFFGSGTQLSVL.

This clone occurred a few times. The chain recombines TRBV5-1 with TRBJ2-2; 8 nucleotides align to TRBD2. The CDR3 extends over 15 amino acids. From germline, CDR1 is SGHRS and CDR2 YFSETQ. The V gene end was trimmed by 3 bases and the J gene end by 5 bases; junction bases not matched to a gene: 6. CDR3 protein: CASSSGLVRTGELFF. The CDR3 DNA sequence: TGCGCCAGCAGCTCGGGACTAGTACGGACCGGGGAGCTGTTTTTT. Complete variable domain (other parts from reference TRBV5-1 and TRBJ2-2): KAGVTQTPRYLIKTRGQQVTLSCSPISGHRSVSWYQQTPGQGLQFLFEYFSETQRNKGNFPGRFSGRQFSNSRSEMNVSTLELGDSALYLCASSSGLVRTGELFFGEGSRLTVL.

This clone came up a few times. The rearrangement joins TRBV5-6 to TRBJ1-2; D may be TRBD1 (6 bases). The germline V gene has CDR1 SGHDT and CDR2 YYEEEE. The V end was cut by 4 bases, the J end by 4 bases, with 14 bases between. The CDR3 spans 14 residues. As DNA, the CDR3 is TGTGCCAGCAGCCCGACAGGAGCAACCTATGGCTACACCTTC. Protein: CASSPTGATYGYTF.

Note on this clone: The same CDR3 also results from other DNA sequences found in this sample. CDR3 bases: TGCGCCAGCAGCCAAGTCGACATTATTTCCTACAATGAGCAGTTCTTC. Translated, it gives CASSQVDIISYNEQFF. The gene calls are TRBV4-1 and TRBJ2-1, with D unresolved. V was clipped by 1 base and J by 1 base, with 11 bases between them. Germline-derived CDR1 and CDR2 are MGHRA and YSYEKL. The CDR3 has 16 residues.

In nucleotides, the CDR3 is TGTGCCAGCAGCTTACGGGTGGGCTGGGGCCTGAACACTGAAGCTTTCTTT. Residues: CASSLRVGWGLNTEAFF. The chain recombines TRBV7-2 with TRBJ1-1, with D tentatively TRBD1 (5 bases). The ends were cut back, 2 bases at V and 0 bases at J, with 16 bases in the middle. Germline loops: CDR1 SGHTA, CDR2 FQGNSA. The CDR3 is made up of 17 amino acids. Supplemented by reference TRBV7-2 and TRBJ1-1, the full variable domain reads GAGVSQSPSNKVTEKGKDVELRCDPISGHTALYWYRQSLGQGLEFLIYFQGNSAPDKSGLPSDRFSAERTGGSVSTLTIQRTQQEDSAVYLCASSLRVGWGLNTEAFFGQGTRLTVV.

A few counts support this clone. The chain combines TRBV18 with TRBJ1-5, with D perhaps TRBD1 (6 bases). V lost 4 bases and J 2 bases, leaving 15 bases between the germline ends. CDR1 and CDR2 (germline): KGHSH, LQKENI. The length of the CDR3 is 16 residues. CDR3 protein: CASSLLGAGGNQPQHF. The DNA of the CDR3 is TGTGCCAGCTCACTCTTAGGAGCAGGGGGCAATCAGCCCCAGCATTTT.

The sample holds a few counts of this clone. The chain has TRBV5-6 and TRBJ2-7; D is undetermined. The CDR3 is 16 residues long. V lost 0 bases to trimming and J lost 0 bases, with 13 bases between them. Germline loops: CDR1 SGHDT, CDR2 YYEEEE. CDR3 sequence: CASSLGGGVLSYEQYF. Written as DNA, the CDR3 is TGTGCCAGCAGCTTGGGCGGTGGAGTGCTCTCCTACGAGCAGTACTTC.

J is TRBJ2-1 and V is TRBV5-6; no clear D gene. V was pared by 0 bases and J by 0 bases, with 10 bases between. Per germline, CDR1 SGHDT and CDR2 YYEEEE. The CDR3 spans 16 residues. The CDR3 DNA sequence: TGTGCCAGCAGCTTGGTTCGCTTGAGCTCCTACAATGAGCAGTTCTTC. Residues: CASSLVRLSSYNEQFF.

A few counts support this clone. This chain uses TRBV29-1 with TRBJ2-7; D perhaps matches TRBD2 (7 bases). The CDR3 contains 13 residues. Germline CDR1 and CDR2: SQVTM and ANQGSEA. V was cut by 4 bases and J by 2 bases, with 12 bases left in between. The CDR3 DNA sequence: TGCAGCGTTGGGGGCGGGGGCGCCTACGAGCAGTACTTC. This encodes CSVGGGGAYEQYF.

This clone appeared a few times. This sequence joins TRBV7-9 and TRBJ1-2; 11 positions match TRBD1. CDR1 SEHNR and CDR2 FQNEAQ come from the germline V gene (reference sequence). This CDR3 spans 15 amino acids. V lost 5 bases to trimming and J lost 2 bases; unmatched junction nucleotides: 4. Here the CDR3 DNA reads TGTGCCAGCAGCCCCTGGACAGGGGGCAACTATGGCTACACCTTC. This encodes CASSPWTGGNYGYTF. Drawing the rest from reference TRBV7-9 and TRBJ1-2, the complete variable domain is DTGVSQNPRHKITKRGQNVTFRCDPISEHNRLYWYRQTLGQGPEFLTYFQNEAQLEKSRLLSDRFSAERPKGSFSTLEIQRTEQGDSAMYLCASSPWTGGNYGYTFGSGTRLTVV.

This clone showed up just a few times. The chain uses TRBV4-1 and TRBJ2-5; TRBD1 matches at 9 bases. CDR3 length: 15 amino acids. V shed 3 bases, J shed 0 bases, and the junction held 2 bases outside the gene matches. CDR1 is MGHRA and CDR2 is YSYEKL in the germline V gene. This CDR3 is CASSHRDRDQETQYF. The CDR3 DNA sequence: TGCGCCAGCAGCCACCGGGACAGGGACCAAGAGACCCAGTACTTC.

This clone was counted a few times. The V and J genes are TRBV7-7 and TRBJ2-5, with 8 bases aligning to TRBD1. This CDR3 has 13 residues. With V trimmed by 10 bases and J by 2 bases, 6 bases remained unmatched. In germline, CDR1 is SSHAT, CDR2 FNYEAQ (reference sequence). The CDR3, as DNA: TGTGCCACCGGGACAGGCTATCAAGAGACCCAGTACTTC. It codes for CATGTGYQETQYF. Combining the CDR3 with reference TRBV7-7 and TRBJ2-5 gives the whole variable domain GAGVSQSPRYKVTKRGQDVTLRCDPISSHATLYWYQQALGQGPEFLTYFNYEAQPDKSGLPSDRFSAERPEGSISTLTIQRTEQRDSAMYRCATGTGYQETQYFGPGTRLLVL.

This clone has a handful of counts. V is TRBV30 and J is TRBJ2-7; D possibly corresponds to TRBD1 (6 bases). The V gene's germline CDR1 is GTSNPN and CDR2 SVGIG (reference sequence). This CDR3 region has 13 residues. Trimming left V 0 bases short and J 6 bases short, with 12 bases between. The CDR3 protein is CAWSVFLQGEQYF. The CDR3 bases are TGTGCCTGGAGTGTCTTCCTACAGGGCGAGCAGTACTTC.

In its sample, this clone was seen a few times. The chain joins TRBV4-1 to TRBJ2-2; 7 bases map to TRBD2. CDR3 length equals 18 residues. J was trimmed by 0 bases and V by 2 bases; bases with no gene match: 9. In germline, CDR1 is MGHRA, CDR2 YSYEKL. For the CDR3, the DNA is TGCGCCAGCAGCCAACACTTGAGCGGGGCCGCGAACACCGGGGAGCTGTTTTTT. It codes for CASSQHLSGAANTGELFF.

The V and J genes are TRBV11-3 and TRBJ1-2; D is possibly TRBD1 (5 bases). The CDR3 runs to 15 residues. V was clipped by 0 bases and J by 8 bases, with 16 bases between them. Germline-derived CDR1 and CDR2 are SGHNT and YENEEA. For the CDR3, the DNA is TGTGCCAGCAGCTTAGATATCGCCAGGGCTCCGGGCTACACCTTC. Amino acid sequence: CASSLDIARAPGYTF.